This T cell receptor (beta chain) was sequenced for a study of PD-1 blockade in classical Hodgkin lymphoma. Study outcomes and limitations: Relapsed/refractory patients reportedly had lower baseline diversity than newly diagnosed patients. Although disease activity or prior therapy may be involved, causes of the repertoire differences remain undefined.

The method was immunoSEQ multiplex PCR; TCRdb's version includes in-frame clones alone and lacks a portion of them. Among tens of thousands of clones listed, 94% were seen once. This CDR3 is 11 amino acids long. Germline-derived CDR1 and CDR2 are SQVTM and ANQGSEA. V lost 4 bases and J lost 2, with 6 bases in between. A note on this clone: The antigen remains unidentified.

As for time point: newly diagnosed, previously untreated cHL patient sample. Comparison relied on PBMCs that came from newly diagnosed, untreated classical Hodgkin lymphoma. The sequenced sample was peripheral blood mononuclear cells (PBMCs). This clonotype originated in a human donor with classical Hodgkin lymphoma. V usage is TRBV29-1 and J usage is TRBJ2-7; possible D gene TRBD2, 5 bases. CDR3 DNA sequence: TGCAGCGTTGCCGGGACCTACGAGCAGTACTTC. This translates into CSVAGTYEQYF.